This T cell receptor beta chain was obtained from a study of prognosis after radiotherapy for stage I lung cancer. The wider study: About 7 patients had tumors that were squamous cell carcinoma, and about a dozen had adenocarcinoma. As radiotherapy, SBRT was administered in 3 to 5 fractions with a biologically effective dose of at least 100 Gy.

Two rounds of multiplex PCR amplified TCR beta CDR3 from genomic DNA. First-round PCR amplification was performed with primers specific to each TRBV and TRBJ gene. TCRdb independently ran MiXCR on the multiplex PCR reads; one entry per CDR3 protein. The table shows under 75,000 distinct CDR3 sequences, with around 27% occurring only once. Many counts were recorded for this clonotype. Every member of the patient group was node-negative on CT and PET/CT (none had prior chemotherapy, radiotherapy or other malignancies). Six milliliters of peripheral blood were drawn at each of two time points. The TCR was taken from a donor at least 50 years old with non-small cell lung cancer. This specimen was PBMCs, taken before or after stereotactic body radiation therapy (not recorded which).

In nucleotides, the CDR3 is TGTGCCAGCTCCCGACTAGCGGAGTACACAGATACGCAGTATTTT. As protein: CASSRLAEYTDTQYF. The chain joins TRBV18 to TRBJ2-3; 9 bases fit TRBD2. The CDR3 has 15 amino acids. Germline CDR1 KGHSH, CDR2 LQKENI. V shed 6 bases, J shed 2 bases, and the junction held 6 bases outside the gene matches.